These T cell receptor beta chains were read from a single sample in a study of T-cell reconstitution after alpha-beta-depleted transplantation in children. In TCRdb, the PCR reads were re-called with MiXCR into one record per CDR3 protein. The table records 490,000 or so distinct CDR3 sequences, around 12% of them present only once. The specimen comprised PBMCs from the stem cell graft donor, sampled from the stem cell graft. All receptors derive from a human donor who donated a stem cell graft to a child with combined immunodeficiency. Both conserved end residues are part of each CDR3. The order of the fields is J gene, D gene, clone size, V gene, CDR3 DNA, CDR3 protein. A D gene is named only where the DNA matches it firmly. Clone sizes are given selectively: once, few, many, or a class where the clone is expanded.

j_call: TRBJ2-1; d_call: TRBD2; clone_size: NA; v_call: TRBV9; cdr3_nt: TGTGCCAGCAGCGTGTCCACTAGCGGGAGGTCCTCCTACAATGAGCAGTTCTTC; cdr3_aa: CASSVSTSGRSSYNEQFF
j_call: TRBJ2-4; d_call: NA; clone_size: NA; v_call: TRBV14; cdr3_nt: TGTGCCAGCAGCCTTGGGGGAGAAAACATTCAGTACTTC; cdr3_aa: CASSLGGENIQYF
j_call: TRBJ1-1; d_call: TRBD1; clone_size: few; v_call: TRBV7-3; cdr3_nt: TGTGCCAGCAGCTTATTTGGGGGACAGTTGAACACTGAAGCTTTCTTT; cdr3_aa: CASSLFGGQLNTEAFF
j_call: TRBJ2-7; d_call: NA; clone_size: NA; v_call: TRBV6-2/TRBV6-3; cdr3_nt: TGTGCCAGCACGATCAATCCCTACGAGCAGTACTTC; cdr3_aa: CASTINPYEQYF
j_call: TRBJ2-3; d_call: NA; clone_size: NA; v_call: TRBV11-2; cdr3_nt: TGTGCCAGCAGCTTAGAGGGGGACTGGCTTTCGCCTAGCACAGATACGCAGTATTTT; cdr3_aa: CASSLEGDWLSPSTDTQYF
j_call: TRBJ2-3; d_call: TRBD1; clone_size: few; v_call: TRBV25-1; cdr3_nt: TGTGCCAGCAGTGGAGGACAGGGGTCCCCCGGACGAAGGGATACGCAGTATTTT; cdr3_aa: CASSGGQGSPGRRDTQYF
j_call: TRBJ1-4; d_call: TRBD1; clone_size: many; v_call: TRBV12-3/TRBV12-4; cdr3_nt: TGTGCCAGCAGCGCCAGACAGGGCGTTAATGAAAAACTGTTTTTT; cdr3_aa: CASSARQGVNEKLFF
j_call: TRBJ1-6; d_call: NA; clone_size: few; v_call: TRBV9; cdr3_nt: TGTGCCAGCAGCGTAGGAATGGGGACTTCACCCCTCCACTTT; cdr3_aa: CASSVGMGTSPLHF
j_call: TRBJ1-1; d_call: TRBD1; clone_size: few; v_call: TRBV6-2/TRBV6-3; cdr3_nt: TGTGCCAGCAGTACCCGGGACAGGGGCGCTTTCTTT; cdr3_aa: CASSTRDRGAFF
j_call: TRBJ2-7; d_call: TRBD2; clone_size: NA; v_call: TRBV18; cdr3_nt: TGTGCCAGCTCACGACTAGCGGGAGAGCCGGGCGAGCAGTACTTC; cdr3_aa: CASSRLAGEPGEQYF
j_call: TRBJ2-3; d_call: TRBD1; clone_size: NA; v_call: TRBV5-1; cdr3_nt: TGCGCCAGCAGCTTGGTGGAGACAGGGGGCGGCACAGATACGCAGTATTTT; cdr3_aa: CASSLVETGGGTDTQYF
j_call: TRBJ2-1; d_call: NA; clone_size: NA; v_call: TRBV29-1; cdr3_nt: TGCAGCGTTGCTTGGAATGGCAATGAGCAGTTCTTC; cdr3_aa: CSVAWNGNEQFF
j_call: TRBJ2-3; d_call: TRBD2; clone_size: NA; v_call: TRBV4-3; cdr3_nt: TGCGCCAGCAGCCAAGAAGCGGGAGGGTACACAGATACGCAGTATTTT; cdr3_aa: CASSQEAGGYTDTQYF
j_call: TRBJ1-1; d_call: NA; clone_size: few; v_call: TRBV18; cdr3_nt: TGTGCCAGCTCAGCCGACAGGCGGGCCACTGAAGCTTTCTTT; cdr3_aa: CASSADRRATEAFF
j_call: TRBJ2-5; d_call: NA; clone_size: NA; v_call: TRBV3-1; cdr3_nt: TGTGCCAGCAGCCAAGATAGGGTCCCAGAGACCCAGTACTTC; cdr3_aa: CASSQDRVPETQYF
j_call: TRBJ2-1; d_call: TRBD2; clone_size: few; v_call: TRBV7-2; cdr3_nt: TGTGCCAGCAGCCCCCGGTGGCTAGCGGGATGGGATGAGCAGTTCTTC; cdr3_aa: CASSPRWLAGWDEQFF
j_call: TRBJ1-1; d_call: NA; clone_size: many; v_call: TRBV27; cdr3_nt: TGTGCCAGCAGTTCCGACCCGTCTATGACTGAAGCTTTCTTT; cdr3_aa: CASSSDPSMTEAFF
j_call: TRBJ2-7; d_call: TRBD2; clone_size: few; v_call: TRBV7-8; cdr3_nt: TGTGCCAGCAGCTTACCCCGGACTAGCGGGGGGGCGAACGAGCAGTACTTC; cdr3_aa: CASSLPRTSGGANEQYF
j_call: TRBJ2-4; d_call: NA; clone_size: few; v_call: TRBV7-3; cdr3_nt: TGTGCCAGCAGCTTAACAGCAGGGGGAGGGATAAACATTCAGTACTTC; cdr3_aa: CASSLTAGGGINIQYF
j_call: TRBJ2-5; d_call: NA; clone_size: many; v_call: TRBV6-6; cdr3_nt: TGTGCCAGCAGTTACGGGAGAGAGACCCAGTACTTC; cdr3_aa: CASSYGRETQYF
j_call: TRBJ1-1; d_call: NA; clone_size: NA; v_call: TRBV10-2; cdr3_nt: TGCGCCAGCATTTTTGACAGCTTCATGAACACTGAAGCTTTCTTT; cdr3_aa: CASIFDSFMNTEAFF
j_call: TRBJ2-1; d_call: TRBD2; clone_size: few; v_call: TRBV12-3/TRBV12-4; cdr3_nt: TGTGCCAGCAGTTTAGCGCTCCTAGCGGGGCTCAACCTACCCCCGAGTAGTTTCTTC; cdr3_aa: CASSLALLAGLNLPPSSFF
j_call: TRBJ2-1; d_call: NA; clone_size: few; v_call: TRBV29-1; cdr3_nt: TGCAGCATGGCCCATGGTCTGGACAATGAGCAACTCTTC; cdr3_aa: CSMAHGLDNEQLF
j_call: TRBJ1-1; d_call: NA; clone_size: NA; v_call: TRBV4-3; cdr3_nt: TGCGCCAGCAGCCAAGAAGACACTGTGAACACTGAAGCTTTCTTT; cdr3_aa: CASSQEDTVNTEAFF
j_call: TRBJ2-7; d_call: NA; clone_size: few; v_call: TRBV7-9; cdr3_nt: TGTGCCAGCAGCTTGGACGGATTGTTCTCCTACGAGCAGTACTTC; cdr3_aa: CASSLDGLFSYEQYF
j_call: TRBJ1-4; d_call: TRBD1; clone_size: NA; v_call: TRBV11-1; cdr3_nt: TGTGCCAGCAGCTTAGTTGGGACAGGGCTATCCACAACTAATGAAAAACTGTTTTTT; cdr3_aa: CASSLVGTGLSTTNEKLFF
j_call: TRBJ2-7; d_call: TRBD2; clone_size: many; v_call: TRBV29-1; cdr3_nt: TGCAGCGTTGTAGCGGGAGACCCGTGGTACGAGCAGTACTTC; cdr3_aa: CSVVAGDPWYEQYF
j_call: TRBJ1-4; d_call: NA; clone_size: NA; v_call: TRBV27; cdr3_nt: TGTGCCAGCAGGCTGGGGGGAGTGACTAATGAAAAACTGTTTTTT; cdr3_aa: CASRLGGVTNEKLFF
j_call: TRBJ2-7; d_call: NA; clone_size: few; v_call: TRBV7-2; cdr3_nt: TGTGCCAGCGTCTTCCTCGACGAGCAGTACTTC; cdr3_aa: CASVFLDEQYF
j_call: TRBJ1-1; d_call: NA; clone_size: NA; v_call: TRBV30; cdr3_nt: TGTGCCTGGAGTGGATACAGGAACACTGAAGCTTTCTTT; cdr3_aa: CAWSGYRNTEAFF
j_call: TRBJ1-1; d_call: NA; clone_size: NA; v_call: TRBV7-2; cdr3_nt: TGTGCCAGCAGCTTAGCCGCAGGCACGAACACTGAAGCTTTCTTT; cdr3_aa: CASSLAAGTNTEAFF
j_call: TRBJ1-5; d_call: NA; clone_size: many; v_call: TRBV30; cdr3_nt: TGTGCCTGGAGTGCGGGTTATAGCAATCAGCCCCAGCATTTT; cdr3_aa: CAWSAGYSNQPQHF
j_call: TRBJ2-1; d_call: NA; clone_size: few; v_call: TRBV16; cdr3_nt: TGTGCCAGCAGCCAGTCTAACCCATCCAATGAGCAGTTCTTC; cdr3_aa: CASSQSNPSNEQFF
j_call: TRBJ2-1; d_call: TRBD1; clone_size: once; v_call: TRBV2; cdr3_nt: TGTACCCTCAGCCCCGAACAGGGGGCGATTTTATACAATGAGCAGTTCTTC; cdr3_aa: CTLSPEQGAILYNEQFF
j_call: TRBJ2-5; d_call: NA; clone_size: few; v_call: TRBV12-3/TRBV12-4; cdr3_nt: TGTGCCAGCAGTTTAACCCGGGGCGAGGAGACCCAGTACTTC; cdr3_aa: CASSLTRGEETQYF
j_call: TRBJ2-7; d_call: NA; clone_size: NA; v_call: TRBV5-1; cdr3_nt: TGCGCCAGCAGCTTGGAGTATTGGGGCGAGCAGTACTTC; cdr3_aa: CASSLEYWGEQYF